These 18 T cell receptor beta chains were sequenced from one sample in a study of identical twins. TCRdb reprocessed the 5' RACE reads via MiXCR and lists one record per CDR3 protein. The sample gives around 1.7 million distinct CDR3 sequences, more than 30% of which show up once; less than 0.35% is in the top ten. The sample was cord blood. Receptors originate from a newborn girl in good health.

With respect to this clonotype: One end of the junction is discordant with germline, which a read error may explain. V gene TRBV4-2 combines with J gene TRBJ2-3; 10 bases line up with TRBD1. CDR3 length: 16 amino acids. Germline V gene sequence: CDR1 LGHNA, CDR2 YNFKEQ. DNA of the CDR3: TGTGCCAGCAGCCCCCGACAGGGGGCGAACACAGATACGCGGTATTTT. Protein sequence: CASSPRQGANTDTRYF.

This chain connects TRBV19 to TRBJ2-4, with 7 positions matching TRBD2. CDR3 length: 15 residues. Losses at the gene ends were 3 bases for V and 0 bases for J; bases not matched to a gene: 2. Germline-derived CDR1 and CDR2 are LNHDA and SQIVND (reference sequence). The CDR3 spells CASSMGLKAKNIQYF. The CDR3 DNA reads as TGTGCCAGTAGTATGGGACTAAAAGCCAAAAACATTCAGTACTTC. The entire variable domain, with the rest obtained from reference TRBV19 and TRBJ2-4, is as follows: DGGITQSPKYLFRKEGQNVTLSCEQNLNHDAMYWYRQDPGQGLRLIYYSQIVNDFQKGDIAEGYSVSREKKESFPLTVTSAQKNPTAFYLCASSMGLKAKNIQYFGAGTRLSVL.

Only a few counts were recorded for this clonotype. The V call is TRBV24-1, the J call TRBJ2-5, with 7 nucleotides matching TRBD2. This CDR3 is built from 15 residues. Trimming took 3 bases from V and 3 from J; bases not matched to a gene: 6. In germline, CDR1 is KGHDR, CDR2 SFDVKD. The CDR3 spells CATSDHRGVEETQYF. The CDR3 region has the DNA TGTGCCACCAGTGATCACCGGGGGGTAGAAGAGACCCAGTACTTC.

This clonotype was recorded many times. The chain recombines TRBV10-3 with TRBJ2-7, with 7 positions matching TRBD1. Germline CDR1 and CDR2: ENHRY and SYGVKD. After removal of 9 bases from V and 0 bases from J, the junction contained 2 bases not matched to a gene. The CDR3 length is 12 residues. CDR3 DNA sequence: TGTGCCATGGGGACAGTCTCCTACGAGCAGTACTTC. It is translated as CAMGTVSYEQYF.

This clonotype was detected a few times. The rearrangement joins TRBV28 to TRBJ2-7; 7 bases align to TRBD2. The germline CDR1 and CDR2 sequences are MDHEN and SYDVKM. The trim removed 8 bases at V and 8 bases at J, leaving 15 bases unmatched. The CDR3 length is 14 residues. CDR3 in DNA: TGTGCCAGCCGATTTTCGGGGGGAGGCTCTAAGCAGTACTTC. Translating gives CASRFSGGGSKQYF.

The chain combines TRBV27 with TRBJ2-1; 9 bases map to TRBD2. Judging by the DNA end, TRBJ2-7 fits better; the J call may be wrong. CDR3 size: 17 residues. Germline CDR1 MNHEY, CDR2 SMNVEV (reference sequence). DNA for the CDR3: TGTGCCAGCAGTCACACAGCGGGAGGCGGCTCCTACAATGAGCAGTACTTC. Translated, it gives CASSHTAGGGSYNEQYF.

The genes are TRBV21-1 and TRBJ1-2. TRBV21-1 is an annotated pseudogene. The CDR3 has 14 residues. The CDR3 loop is CASSGTDLFYGYTF. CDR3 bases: TGTGCCAGCAGCGGGACGGACCTTTTCTATGGCTACACCTTC.

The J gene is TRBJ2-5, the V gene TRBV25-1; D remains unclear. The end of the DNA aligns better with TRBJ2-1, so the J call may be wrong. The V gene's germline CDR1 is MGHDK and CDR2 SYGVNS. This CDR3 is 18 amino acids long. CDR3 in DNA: TGTGCCAGCAGTGACCTCCTCCACCCGAGGACCGTACAAGAGACCCAGTTCTTC. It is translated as CASSDLLHPRTVQETQFF.

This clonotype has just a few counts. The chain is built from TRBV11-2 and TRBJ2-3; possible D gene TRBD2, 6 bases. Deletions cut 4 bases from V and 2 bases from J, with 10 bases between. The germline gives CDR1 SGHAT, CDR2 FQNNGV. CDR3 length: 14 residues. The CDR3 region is CASSWRGFTDTQYF. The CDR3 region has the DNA TGTGCCAGCAGCTGGCGGGGTTTCACAGATACGCAGTATTTT.

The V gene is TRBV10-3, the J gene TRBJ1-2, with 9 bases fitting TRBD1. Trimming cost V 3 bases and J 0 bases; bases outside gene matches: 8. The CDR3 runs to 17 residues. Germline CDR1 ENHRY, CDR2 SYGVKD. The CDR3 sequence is CAISDWGQGGTNYGYTF. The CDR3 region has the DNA TGTGCCATCAGTGATTGGGGACAGGGTGGAACTAACTATGGCTACACCTTC.

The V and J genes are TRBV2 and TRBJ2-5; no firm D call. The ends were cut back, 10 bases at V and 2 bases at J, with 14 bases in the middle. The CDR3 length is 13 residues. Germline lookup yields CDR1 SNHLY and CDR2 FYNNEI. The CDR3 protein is CATAPLEQETQYF. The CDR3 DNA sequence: TGTGCCACCGCCCCCCTGGAGCAAGAGACCCAGTACTTC.

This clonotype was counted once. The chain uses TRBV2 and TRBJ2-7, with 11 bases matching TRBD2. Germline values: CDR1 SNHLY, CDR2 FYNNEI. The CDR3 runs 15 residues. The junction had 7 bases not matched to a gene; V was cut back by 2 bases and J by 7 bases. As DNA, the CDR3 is TGTGCCAGCAGTGAAACCCTAGCGGGAGGCAATGAGCAGTACTTC. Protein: CASSETLAGGNEQYF.

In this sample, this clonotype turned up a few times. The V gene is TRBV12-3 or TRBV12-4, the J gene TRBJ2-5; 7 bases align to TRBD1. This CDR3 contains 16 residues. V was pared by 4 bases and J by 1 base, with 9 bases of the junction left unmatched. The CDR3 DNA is TGTGCCAGCAGTTCGATTTGGTGGGACAGCCAAGAGACCCAGTACTTC. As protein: CASSSIWWDSQETQYF.

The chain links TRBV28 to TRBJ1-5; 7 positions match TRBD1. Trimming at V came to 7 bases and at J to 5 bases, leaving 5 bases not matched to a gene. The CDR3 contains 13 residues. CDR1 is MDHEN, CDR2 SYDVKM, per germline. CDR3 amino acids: CASIGGGDQPQHF. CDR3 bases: TGTGCCAGCATCGGAGGGGGCGATCAGCCCCAGCATTTT. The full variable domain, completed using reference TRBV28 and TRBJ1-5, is DVKVTQSSRYLVKRTGEKVFLECVQDMDHENMFWYRQDPGLGLRLIYFSYDVKMKEKGDIPEGYSVSREKKERFSLILESASTNQTSMYLCASIGGGDQPQHFGDGTRLSIL.

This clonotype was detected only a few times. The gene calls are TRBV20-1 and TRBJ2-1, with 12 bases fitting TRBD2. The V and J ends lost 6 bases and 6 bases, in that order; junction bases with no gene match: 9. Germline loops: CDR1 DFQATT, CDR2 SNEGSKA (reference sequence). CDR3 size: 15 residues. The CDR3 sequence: CSAQAPSGGANEQFF. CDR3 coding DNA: TGCAGTGCCCAAGCTCCTAGCGGGGGGGCCAATGAGCAGTTCTTC.

The CDR3 protein is CATSDPTGKIQYF. The CDR3 coding sequence is TGTGCCACCAGTGACCCGACAGGGAAAATTCAGTACTTC. The chain joins TRBV24-1 to TRBJ2-4; 7 nucleotides line up with TRBD1. The CDR3 runs 13 residues. The J segment lost 10 bases and the V segment lost 4 bases, leaving 6 bases of the junction unmatched. In germline, CDR1 is KGHDR, CDR2 SFDVKD.

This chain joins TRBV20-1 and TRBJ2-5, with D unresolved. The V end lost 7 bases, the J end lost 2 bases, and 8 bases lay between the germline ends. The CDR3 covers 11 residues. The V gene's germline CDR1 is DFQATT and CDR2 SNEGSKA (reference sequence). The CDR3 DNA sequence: TGCAGTGAGTTCTTACAAGAGACCCAGTACTTC. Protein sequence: CSEFLQETQYF.

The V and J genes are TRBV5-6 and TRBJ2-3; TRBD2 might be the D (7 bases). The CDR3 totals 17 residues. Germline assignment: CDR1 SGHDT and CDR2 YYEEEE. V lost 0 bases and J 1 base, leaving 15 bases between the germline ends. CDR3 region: CASSLALTGLGTDTQYF. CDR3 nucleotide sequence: TGTGCCAGCAGCTTGGCTCTGACAGGACTAGGCACAGATACGCAGTATTTT.